This TCR beta chain was captured by sequencing in a study of shared clonotypes between healthy human individuals (dated by TCRdb to between 2020 and 2021). Looking at the study overall: The cohort included three men and two women between 18 and 49 years of age. Blood TCR repertoires of about 5 healthy adults were deeply sequenced to estimate repertoire size and the extent of clonotype sharing between individuals. Between about 0.85 and 10 billion PBMCs per donor were obtained by leukapheresis. For each donor, CD4 naive and CD4 memory were each given three plates, CD8 naive was given two plates, and CD8 memory was given one plate. To increase sequencing depth and limit assay-specific biases, different laboratories used diverse techniques to prepare libraries and sequence TCR repertoires.

Using the deep immunoSEQ assay, TCR CDR3 regions were amplified from genomic DNA by multiplex PCR. Extracted genomic DNA from each cell subset was distributed evenly across all wells of several immunoSEQ 96-well plates, and each plate was treated as a replicate. For sorted subsets, each replicate PCR was loaded with roughly 0.2 ug genomic DNA, equivalent to approximately 33,000 T cell genomes. The purified libraries were quantified using a Qubit 3.0 fluorometer, sized with a Bioanalyzer 2100, and then quantified again using the KAPA Library Quantification kit. Every immunoSEQ 96-well plate was sequenced on a separate single-read 150-cycle Illumina NextSeq 550 flow cell. Turning to the authors' computational methods: Because the immunoSEQ output held only junctional sequences and lacked quality scores, the filtering could not match the filtering applied to full-length reads. To assign V/J genes and CDR3, sequences were annotated using PyIR, a Python wrapper for IgBLAST v1.9, with IMGT germline references. Reads with weak V/J assignments (E-value above 1e-6), missing CDR3, stop codons, out-of-frame junctions, or ambiguous translated residues were removed. A V3J clonotype was defined by an identical inferred V gene, J gene, and CDR3 amino acid sequence. To compute the percentage overlap between repertoires, the number of shared unique clonotypes was divided by the size of the smaller repertoire. RTK rarefaction, the Chao1 estimator, and Recon v2.1 estimates of unobserved clonotypes were used to assess repertoire richness. Generation probabilities for all TCRbeta clonotypes obtained by the gDNA method from several donors were computed using OLGA. TCRdb carries this immuneACCESS record with in-frame sequences only. Its versions omit some clonotypes, under half of them owing to an unresolved V gene in the studies checked, with the rest unexplained. That table gives V, J and clone size, and the DNA gave D and trimming. This sample holds millions of clones; just under 95% were observed only once. The top ten clonotypes cover about 1.1% of the sample.

What the authors observed across the whole study: The genetic and exposure-history diversity represented was limited by the small number of donors. Only blood was sampled, and tissue TCR repertoires likely differ from those in blood. Higher generation probabilities were observed for clonotypes shared by all four sorted-subset donors than for non-shared clonotypes. Sharing across four donors was observed for around 4.8% of naive CD4, 3.5% of naive CD8, about 2.3% of memory CD4, and over 0.3% of memory CD8 clonotypes. Rarefaction of sorted-subset datasets indicated incomplete sequencing despite the large sequencing depth. Based on pairwise subsampling, the degree of clonotype sharing among donors was expected to be affected by sequencing depth. Naive subsets generally had larger estimated clonotype richness than memory subsets.

As for this clone: It lacks a known antigen. Base qualities are not provided; no much larger clone lies one nucleotide away.

CD8 naive samples were CD45RO-negative cells positively selected for CCR7, giving a CD45RA+CCR7+ population that excluded TemRA cells. The donors were healthy, HIV-negative adults with no recently reported acute infections or vaccinations. Every donor was a Caucasian adult residing in Nashville, Tennessee, USA. After blood collection by leukapheresis, PBMCs were isolated using Ficoll-Histopaque density gradient centrifugation and then cryopreserved in the vapor phase of liquid nitrogen. Analytical flow cytometry was used to check the purity and quantity of every magnetically sorted T cell population. Genomic DNA was isolated from every sorted fraction and measured by UV absorbance on a Nanodrop 2000c. Sequenced sample: naive CD8+ T cells sorted from blood. What this sample's cell subset or site label stands for: CD45RA+CCR7+. This clonotype originated in a man between 18 and 29 years old in good health.

The nucleotides are TGCGCCAGCAGCCTAATGACTAGCTCCAATGAGCAGTTCTTC. It specifies CASSLMTSSNEQFF. This sequence uses TRBV5-1 and TRBJ2-1; TRBD2 agrees with 7 junctional bases. The CDR3 starts with the cysteine, ends with the phenylalanine, and has 14 residues. The kept DNA is CDR3 alone, 42 bases in frame from the first base. The V end gives up 4 bases and the J end 6 bases, leaving 7 bases in the junction not matched to a gene. The germline V gene encodes CDR1 SGHRS and CDR2 YFSETQ.